This T cell receptor beta chain was sequenced during a study of blood T cell repertoires in COVID-19. Some clones are missing from TCRdb's copy, which holds only in-frame ones; the method was immunoSEQ multiplex PCR. This sample carries approximately 250,000 clones, less than 90% of them seen once, and the ten largest clones take around 1.8%. This clone has just one count. This CDR3 region has 15 residues. Trimming removed 3 bases at V and 8 bases at J, with 16 bases between. Germline assignment: CDR1 LNHDA and CDR2 SQIVND (reference sequence). The receptor comes from a man under 40 with active or convalescent COVID-19. This rearrangement joins TRBV19 to TRBJ1-4, with a tentative D call TRBD1 (5 bases). What was sequenced was peripheral blood. CDR3 sequence reads: CASSIVRGLSEKLFF. CDR3 nucleotide sequence: TGTGCCAGTAGTATTGTCCGGGGACTTTCGGAAAAACTGTTTTTT.